Listed below are T cell receptor beta chains from one sample, sequenced in a study of T cell responses to AZD1222 COVID-19 vaccine. Sequenced by immunoSEQ multiplex PCR; TCRdb stores in-frame clones only, minus some. The profile shows about 150,000 clones, under 95% of them singletons. The starting material was peripheral blood, obtained on day 0 of AZD1222 vaccination. Every receptor here comes from an adult in good health. The CDR3 runs from the conserved cysteine through the conserved F or W. Each record gives: D gene, J gene, clone size, V gene, CDR3 DNA, CDR3 protein. The D gene is left open where the match is weak. Expanded clones are given a class, and other clones once, few, many or no size at all.

d_gene: NA
j_gene: TRBJ1-3
abundance: NA
v_gene: TRBV28
CDR3nt: TGTGCCAGCAGTGCACACGGAACTGGAAACACCATATATTTT
CDR3aa: CASSAHGTGNTIYF

d_gene: TRBD1
j_gene: TRBJ2-5
abundance: once
v_gene: TRBV11-2
CDR3nt: TGTGCCAGCAGCTTAGGGGACAGGGGGCGTCCTATGCAGTACTTC
CDR3aa: CASSLGDRGRPMQYF

d_gene: NA
j_gene: TRBJ1-6
abundance: NA
v_gene: TRBV28
CDR3nt: TGTGCCAGCAGTTCCGATGGGGGGAATTCACCCCTCCACTTT
CDR3aa: CASSSDGGNSPLHF

d_gene: NA
j_gene: TRBJ2-1
abundance: NA
v_gene: TRBV19
CDR3nt: TGTGCCAGTACGGCGGTGCAGGGGAATGAGCAGTTCTTC
CDR3aa: CASTAVQGNEQFF

d_gene: TRBD1
j_gene: TRBJ1-4
abundance: few
v_gene: TRBV24-1
CDR3nt: TGTGCCACCAGTGCGGGACAGGCGGGTGAAAAACTGTTTTTT
CDR3aa: CATSAGQAGEKLFF

d_gene: NA
j_gene: TRBJ1-3
abundance: NA
v_gene: TRBV14
CDR3nt: TGTGCCAGCAGCCAAGTGGGAGGAAACACCATATATTTT
CDR3aa: CASSQVGGNTIYF

d_gene: TRBD2
j_gene: TRBJ2-7
abundance: NA
v_gene: TRBV18
CDR3nt: TGTGCCAGCTCACCAGAGGGACTAGCGGGAGTCTACGAGCAGTACTTC
CDR3aa: CASSPEGLAGVYEQYF

d_gene: NA
j_gene: TRBJ2-5
abundance: NA
v_gene: TRBV4-2
CDR3nt: TGTGCCAGCAGCCAAGAAATCAGCGGGCAAGAGACCCAGTACTTC
CDR3aa: CASSQEISGQETQYF

d_gene: NA
j_gene: TRBJ2-4
abundance: NA
v_gene: TRBV19
CDR3nt: TGTGCCAGTAGTAATCCCAGCGGTCTAGCCAAAAACATTCAGTACTTC
CDR3aa: CASSNPSGLAKNIQYF

d_gene: TRBD1
j_gene: TRBJ1-5
abundance: NA
v_gene: TRBV18
CDR3nt: TGTGCCAGCTCACGGGGACAGGGGAATCAGCCCCAGCATTTT
CDR3aa: CASSRGQGNQPQHF

d_gene: TRBD2
j_gene: TRBJ2-1
abundance: once
v_gene: TRBV6-2/TRBV6-3
CDR3nt: TGTGCCAGCAGCCCCCTACTAGCGGGAGCCCACAATGAGCAGTTCTTC
CDR3aa: CASSPLLAGAHNEQFF

d_gene: TRBD1
j_gene: TRBJ2-7
abundance: NA
v_gene: TRBV10-3
CDR3nt: TGTGCCATCAGTCTGGGACAGGGATCCTACGAGCAGTACTTC
CDR3aa: CAISLGQGSYEQYF

d_gene: NA
j_gene: TRBJ2-1
abundance: NA
v_gene: TRBV6-4
CDR3nt: TGTGCCAGCAGTGACGATTCCCAGGGGCCTCAAATAGGTAATGAGCAGTTCTTC
CDR3aa: CASSDDSQGPQIGNEQFF

d_gene: NA
j_gene: TRBJ2-1
abundance: few
v_gene: TRBV27
CDR3nt: TGTGCCAGCAGCCGGTACAATGAGCAGTTCTTC
CDR3aa: CASSRYNEQFF